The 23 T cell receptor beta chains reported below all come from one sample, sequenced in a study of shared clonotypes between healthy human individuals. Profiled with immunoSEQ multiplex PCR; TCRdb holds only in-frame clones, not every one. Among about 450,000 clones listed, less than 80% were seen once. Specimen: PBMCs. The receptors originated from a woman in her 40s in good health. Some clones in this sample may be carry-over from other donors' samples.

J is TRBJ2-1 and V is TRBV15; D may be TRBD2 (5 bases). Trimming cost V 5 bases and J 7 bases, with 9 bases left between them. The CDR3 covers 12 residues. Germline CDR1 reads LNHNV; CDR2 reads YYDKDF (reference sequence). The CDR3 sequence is CATSPSGNEQFF. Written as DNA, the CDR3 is TGTGCCACCAGCCCCTCGGGAAATGAGCAGTTCTTC.

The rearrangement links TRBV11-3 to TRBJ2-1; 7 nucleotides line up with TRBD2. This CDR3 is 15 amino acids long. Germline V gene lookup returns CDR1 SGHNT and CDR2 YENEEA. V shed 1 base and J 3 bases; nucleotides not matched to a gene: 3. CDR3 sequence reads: CASSLGLAVYNEQFF. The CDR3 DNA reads TGTGCCAGCAGCTTAGGCCTAGCGGTCTACAATGAGCAGTTCTTC.

The DNA for the CDR3 is TGTGCCAGCAGCCCCAGGGTGGGCGGCGCCGGGGAGCTGTTTTTT. This codes for CASSPRVGGAGELFF. The chain has TRBV11-3 and TRBJ2-2; D is possibly TRBD1 (5 bases). Trimming removed 5 bases at V and 6 bases at J, with 16 bases between. The CDR3 is made up of 15 amino acids. CDR1 SGHNT and CDR2 YENEEA come from the germline V gene.

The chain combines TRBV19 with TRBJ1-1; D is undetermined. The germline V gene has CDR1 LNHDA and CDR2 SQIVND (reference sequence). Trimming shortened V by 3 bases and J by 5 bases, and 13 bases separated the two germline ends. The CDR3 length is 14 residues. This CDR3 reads CASSIGEVGTEAFF. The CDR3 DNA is TGTGCCAGTAGTATTGGGGAGGTTGGGACTGAAGCTTTCTTT.

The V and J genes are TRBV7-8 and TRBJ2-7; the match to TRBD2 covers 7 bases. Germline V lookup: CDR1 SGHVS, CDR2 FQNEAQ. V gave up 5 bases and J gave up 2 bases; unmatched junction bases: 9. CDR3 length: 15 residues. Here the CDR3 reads CASSDKGGAPYEQYF. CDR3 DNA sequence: TGTGCCAGCAGCGATAAGGGAGGGGCCCCCTACGAGCAGTACTTC.

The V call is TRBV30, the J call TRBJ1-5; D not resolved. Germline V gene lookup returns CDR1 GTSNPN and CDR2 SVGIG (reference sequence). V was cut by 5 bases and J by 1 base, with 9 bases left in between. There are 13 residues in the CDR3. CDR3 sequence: CAWGSVSNQPQHF. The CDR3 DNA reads TGTGCCTGGGGGTCAGTGAGCAATCAGCCCCAGCATTTT.

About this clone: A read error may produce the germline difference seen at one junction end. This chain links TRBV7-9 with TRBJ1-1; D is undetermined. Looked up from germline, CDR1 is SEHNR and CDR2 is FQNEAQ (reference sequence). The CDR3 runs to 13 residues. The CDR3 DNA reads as TGCGCCAGCAGCCAAGATAAAACAGCTGAAGCTTTCTTT. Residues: CASSQDKTAEAFF.

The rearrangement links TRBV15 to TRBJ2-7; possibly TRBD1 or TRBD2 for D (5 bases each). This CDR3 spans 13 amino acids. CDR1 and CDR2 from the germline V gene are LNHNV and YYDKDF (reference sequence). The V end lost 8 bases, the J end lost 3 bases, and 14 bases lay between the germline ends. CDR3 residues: CATRGDLNYEQYF. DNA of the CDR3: TGTGCCACCCGAGGGGACCTCAACTACGAGCAGTACTTC.

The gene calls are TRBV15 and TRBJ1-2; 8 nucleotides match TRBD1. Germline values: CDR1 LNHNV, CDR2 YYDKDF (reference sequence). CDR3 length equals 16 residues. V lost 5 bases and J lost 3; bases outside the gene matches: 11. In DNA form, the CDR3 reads TGTGCCACCAGCCCTCTAACGACAGGGGAGGACTATGGCTACACCTTC. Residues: CATSPLTTGEDYGYTF.

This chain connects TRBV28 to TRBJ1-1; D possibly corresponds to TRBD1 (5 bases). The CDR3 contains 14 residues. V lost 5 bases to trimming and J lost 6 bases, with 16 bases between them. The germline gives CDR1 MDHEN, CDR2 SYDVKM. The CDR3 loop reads CASSLQHGAAEAFF. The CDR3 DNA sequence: TGTGCCAGCAGTCTCCAACACGGGGCGGCTGAAGCTTTCTTT.

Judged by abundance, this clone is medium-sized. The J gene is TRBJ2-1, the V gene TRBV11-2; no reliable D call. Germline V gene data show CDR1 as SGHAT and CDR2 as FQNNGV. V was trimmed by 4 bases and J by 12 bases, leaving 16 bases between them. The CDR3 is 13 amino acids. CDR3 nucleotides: TGTGCCAGCAGCTCCAACCCAATGGGCGGGCAGTTCTTC. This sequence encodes CASSSNPMGGQFF.

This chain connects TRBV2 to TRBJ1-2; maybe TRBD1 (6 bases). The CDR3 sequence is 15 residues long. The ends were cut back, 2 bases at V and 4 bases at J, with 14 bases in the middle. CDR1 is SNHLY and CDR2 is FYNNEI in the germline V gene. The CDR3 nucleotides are TGTGCCAGCAGTGAAATAGGGGGTGGGGTCTATGGCTACACCTTC. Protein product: CASSEIGGGVYGYTF.

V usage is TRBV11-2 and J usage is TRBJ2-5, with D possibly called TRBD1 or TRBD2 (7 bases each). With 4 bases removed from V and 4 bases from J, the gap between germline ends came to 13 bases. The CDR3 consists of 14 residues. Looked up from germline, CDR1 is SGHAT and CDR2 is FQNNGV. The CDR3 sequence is CASSSTGEGETQYF. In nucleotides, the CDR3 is TGTGCCAGCAGCTCTACAGGGGAGGGAGAGACCCAGTACTTC. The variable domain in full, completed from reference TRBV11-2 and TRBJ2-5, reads EAGVAQSPRYKIIEKRQSVAFWCNPISGHATLYWYQQILGQGPKLLIQFQNNGVVDDSQLPKDRFSAERLKGVDSTLKIQPAKLEDSAVYLCASSSTGEGETQYFGPGTRLLVL.

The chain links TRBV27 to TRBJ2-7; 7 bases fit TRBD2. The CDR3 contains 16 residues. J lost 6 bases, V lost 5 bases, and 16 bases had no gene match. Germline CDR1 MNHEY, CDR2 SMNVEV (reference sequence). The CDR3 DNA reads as TGTGCCAGCAGTCCCCCACCGCGGGAGCCCCGAGGCGAGCAGTACTTC. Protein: CASSPPPREPRGEQYF.

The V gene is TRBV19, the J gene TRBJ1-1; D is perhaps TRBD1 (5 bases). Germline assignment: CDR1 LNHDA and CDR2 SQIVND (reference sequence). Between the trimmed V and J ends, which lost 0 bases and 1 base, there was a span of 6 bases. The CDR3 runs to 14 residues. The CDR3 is CASSIDRENTEAFF. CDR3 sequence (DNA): TGTGCCAGTAGTATAGACAGGGAGAACACTGAAGCTTTCTTT. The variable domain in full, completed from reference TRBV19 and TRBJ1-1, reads DGGITQSPKYLFRKEGQNVTLSCEQNLNHDAMYWYRQDPGQGLRLIYYSQIVNDFQKGDIAEGYSVSREKKESFPLTVTSAQKNPTAFYLCASSIDRENTEAFFGQGTRLTVV.

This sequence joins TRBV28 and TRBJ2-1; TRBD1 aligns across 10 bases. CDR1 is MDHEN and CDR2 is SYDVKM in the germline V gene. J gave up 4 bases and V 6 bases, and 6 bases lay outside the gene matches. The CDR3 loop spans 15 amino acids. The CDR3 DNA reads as TGTGCCAGCAGACGGGACAGGGGATTTTACAATGAGCAGTTCTTC. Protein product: CASRRDRGFYNEQFF.

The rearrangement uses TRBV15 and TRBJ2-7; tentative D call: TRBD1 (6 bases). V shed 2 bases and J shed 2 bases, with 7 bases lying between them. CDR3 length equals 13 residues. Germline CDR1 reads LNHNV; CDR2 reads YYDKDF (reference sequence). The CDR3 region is CATSRYRAYEQYF. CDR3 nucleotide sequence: TGTGCCACCAGCAGATACAGGGCCTACGAGCAGTACTTC.

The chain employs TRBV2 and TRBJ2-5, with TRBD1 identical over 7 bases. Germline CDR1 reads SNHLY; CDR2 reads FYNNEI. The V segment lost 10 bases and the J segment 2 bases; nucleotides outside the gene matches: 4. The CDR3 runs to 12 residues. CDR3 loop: CANRDRQETQYF. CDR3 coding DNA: TGTGCCAACCGGGACAGACAAGAGACCCAGTACTTC.

In nucleotides, the CDR3 is TGTGCTAGCGATTTCATAGCGGGAGATTCCTCCTACGAGCAGTACTTC. Residues: CASDFIAGDSSYEQYF. V gene TRBV12-5 combines with J gene TRBJ2-7, with 9 bases aligning to TRBD2. V shed 9 bases, J shed 0 bases, and the junction held 12 bases outside the gene matches. The germline V gene encodes CDR1 LGHNT and CDR2 FRNRAP. This CDR3 region has 16 residues.

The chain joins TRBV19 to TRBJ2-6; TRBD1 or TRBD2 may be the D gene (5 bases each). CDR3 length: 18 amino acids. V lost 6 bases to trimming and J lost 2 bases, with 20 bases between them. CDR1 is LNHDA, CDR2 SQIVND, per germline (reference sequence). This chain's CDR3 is CASSPDELGVAGANVLTF. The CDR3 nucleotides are TGTGCCAGTAGCCCCGACGAACTAGGGGTAGCTGGGGCCAACGTCCTGACTTTC.

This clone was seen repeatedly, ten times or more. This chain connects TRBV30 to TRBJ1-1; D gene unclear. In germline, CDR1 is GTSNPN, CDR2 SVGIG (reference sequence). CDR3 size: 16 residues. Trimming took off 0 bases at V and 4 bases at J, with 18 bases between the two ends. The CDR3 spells CAWSVTAMGGGTEAFF. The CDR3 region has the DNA TGTGCCTGGAGTGTAACTGCGATGGGAGGTGGCACTGAAGCTTTCTTT.

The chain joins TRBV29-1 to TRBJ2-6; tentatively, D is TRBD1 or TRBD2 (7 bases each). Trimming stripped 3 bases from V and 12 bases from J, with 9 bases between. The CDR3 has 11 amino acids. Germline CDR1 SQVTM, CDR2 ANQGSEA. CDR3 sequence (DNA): TGCAGCGTTGACAGGGGGGGCGTCCTGACTTTC. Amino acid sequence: CSVDRGGVLTF.

The CDR3 loop is CASSLAGEGGYGYTF. Written as DNA, the CDR3 is TGTGCCAGCAGCTTGGCCGGTGAGGGCGGCTATGGCTACACCTTC. The V and J genes are TRBV5-4 and TRBJ1-2; D gene uncertain. The length of the CDR3 is 15 residues. Trimming cost V 0 bases and J 4 bases, with 13 bases left between them. The V gene's germline CDR1 is SGHNT and CDR2 YYREEE (reference sequence).